The 20 T cell receptor beta chains listed next were all sequenced from one sample in a study of T-cell memory formation after mild COVID-19. TCRdb used MiXCR to reprocess the 5' RACE reads, holding one entry per CDR3 protein. This sample has hundreds of thousands of distinct CDR3 sequences, with approximately 15% found just once. The sample comprised PBMCs or a T cell subset sorted from them (not recorded which). All receptors come from an adult woman who had mild COVID-19 (a few samples of this study predate the infection). Cell type and time point are not known.

This clonotype was observed at least ten times. The chain combines TRBV29-1 with TRBJ1-1, with 7 bases lining up with TRBD1. The trim removed 6 bases at V and 1 base at J, leaving 5 bases unmatched. The CDR3 length is 13 residues. Germline V gene data show CDR1 as SQVTM and CDR2 as ANQGSEA. This chain's CDR3 is CSVMGQPNTEAFF. The CDR3 DNA reads TGCAGCGTCATGGGACAGCCGAACACTGAAGCTTTCTTT.

The rearrangement uses TRBV19 and TRBJ2-5; 9 nucleotides match TRBD2. The junction had 6 bases not matched to a gene; V was cut back by 7 bases and J by 0 bases. Germline V gene data show CDR1 as LNHDA and CDR2 as SQIVND (reference sequence). The CDR3 length is 15 residues. CDR3 nucleotides: TGTGCCAGTATGGGGGCTAGCGGGAACCAAGAGACCCAGTACTTC. Its protein is CASMGASGNQETQYF.

The chain joins TRBV5-1 to TRBJ2-3, with D possibly called TRBD1 or TRBD2 (6 bases each). V was shortened by 2 bases and J by 0 bases, with 16 bases between the two germline ends. CDR1 and CDR2 (germline): SGHRS, YFSETQ. There are 17 residues in the CDR3. The CDR3 sequence: CASSLSLRGPSTDTQYF. The CDR3 DNA follows: TGCGCCAGCAGCTTATCTCTACGGGGGCCGAGCACAGATACGCAGTATTTT.

CDR3 amino acids: CASSLDYRGQRRINEQFF. CDR3 DNA: TGTGCCAGCAGCTTAGATTATCGTGGACAAAGGAGGATTAATGAGCAGTTCTTC. The chain couples TRBV7-2 to TRBJ2-1; D possibly matches TRBD1 or TRBD2 (5 bases each). CDR1 and CDR2 from the germline V gene are SGHTA and FQGNSA. This CDR3 has 18 residues. V was cut by 1 base and J by 7 bases, with 23 bases left in between.

This clonotype has a handful of counts. The chain combines TRBV4-3 with TRBJ2-3, with TRBD1 matching over 12 bases. This CDR3 region has 16 residues. Looked up from germline, CDR1 is LGHNA and CDR2 is YSLEER. V shed 4 bases and J 6 bases; nucleotides not matched to a gene: 8. The chain's CDR3 is CASSPGTGGQGDTQYF. CDR3 coding DNA: TGCGCCAGCAGCCCGGGGACAGGGGGCCAGGGGGATACGCAGTATTTT.

This clonotype has a handful of counts. The chain has TRBV4-1 and TRBJ1-1; D is possibly TRBD1 (5 bases). The V end lost 0 bases, the J end lost 5 bases, and 19 bases lay between the germline ends. CDR3 length: 17 residues. CDR1 is MGHRA and CDR2 is YSYEKL in the germline V gene. CDR3 region: CASSQEFYRSRGTEAFF. For the CDR3, the DNA is TGCGCCAGCAGCCAAGAATTTTATCGCTCCCGGGGGACTGAAGCTTTCTTT.

The chain uses TRBV12-3 or TRBV12-4 and TRBJ2-7, with D perhaps matching TRBD2 (6 bases). This CDR3 region has 14 residues. Trimming stripped 6 bases from V and 3 bases from J, with 15 bases between. This chain's CDR3 is CASSLTGTFYEQYF. CDR3 coding DNA: TGTGCCAGCAGCTTAACCGGGACTTTCTACGAGCAGTACTTC.

The chain combines TRBV27 with TRBJ2-7; perhaps TRBD1 as D (6 bases). The CDR3 is 13 amino acids. Between the trimmed V and J ends, which lost 5 bases and 3 bases, there was a span of 11 bases. Germline-derived CDR1 and CDR2 are MNHEY and SMNVEV (reference sequence). CDR3 nucleotide sequence: TGTGCCAGCAGTCCACAGGGACGCTACGAGCAGTACTTC. This codes for CASSPQGRYEQYF.

This clonotype was observed a handful of times. This chain joins TRBV2 and TRBJ2-1, with TRBD1 matching 9 bases. CDR3 length: 14 amino acids. V was clipped by 8 bases and J by 7 bases; unmatched bases: 9. Germline lookup yields CDR1 SNHLY and CDR2 FYNNEI. CDR3 nucleotides: TGTGCCAGCTCCGACAGGGGGGTACGGAATGAGCAGTTCTTC. It is translated as CASSDRGVRNEQFF. The variable domain in full, with the rest retrieved from reference TRBV2 and TRBJ2-1, is EPEVTQTPSHQVTQMGQEVILRCVPISNHLYFYWYRQILGQKVEFLVSFYNNEISEKSEIFDDQFSVERPDGSNFTLKIRSTKLEDSAMYFCASSDRGVRNEQFFGPGTRLTVL.

This clonotype was counted between two and nine times. The chain uses TRBV24-1 and TRBJ1-3; no firm D call. Trimming took 4 bases from V and 0 from J, leaving 15 bases between them. CDR1 is KGHDR, CDR2 SFDVKD, per germline. The CDR3 spans 17 residues. In DNA form, the CDR3 reads TGTGCCACCAGTGAATCTCCGGGTCCCAGCTCTGGAAACACCATATATTTT. Its translation is CATSESPGPSSGNTIYF.

The chain employs TRBV7-2 and TRBJ2-3, with D unclear. In germline, CDR1 is SGHTA, CDR2 FQGNSA. V was clipped by 5 bases and J by 5 bases, with 17 bases between them. The CDR3 has 15 amino acids. CDR3: CASSLIPRPEDTQYF. The CDR3 region has the DNA TGTGCCAGCAGCCTAATCCCTCGGCCGGAAGATACGCAGTATTTT.

This clonotype appeared a few times. CDR3 sequence reads: CASSQDTAAGANVLTF. In nucleotides, the CDR3 is TGTGCCAGCAGCCAAGATACGGCAGCTGGGGCCAACGTCCTGACTTTC. V and J are TRBV4-2 and TRBJ2-6; D remains unclear. Trimming removed 0 bases at V and 2 bases at J, with 8 bases between. This CDR3 is built from 16 residues. Germline CDR1 and CDR2: LGHNA and YNFKEQ.

This clonotype was counted a few times. The CDR3 protein is CASILRGSEIYEQYF. CDR3 sequence (DNA): TGTGCCAGCATCCTGAGAGGGTCAGAGATCTACGAGCAGTACTTC. V is TRBV28 and J is TRBJ2-7; weak D call: TRBD2 (5 bases). There are 15 residues in the CDR3. Trimming took 7 bases from V and 3 from J, leaving 19 bases between them. From germline, CDR1 is MDHEN and CDR2 SYDVKM.

The J gene is TRBJ2-5, the V gene TRBV6-2 or TRBV6-3, with D tentatively TRBD1 or TRBD2 (6 bases each). The germline V gene has CDR1 MNHEY and CDR2 SVGEGT. The CDR3 totals 13 residues. The germline V and J ends were trimmed by 2 bases and 5 bases, with 9 bases remaining between them. CDR3: CASSYGGRETQYF. The CDR3 nucleotides are TGTGCCAGCAGTTACGGGGGGCGCGAGACCCAGTACTTC.

This rearrangement joins TRBV6-5 to TRBJ1-3; 9 positions match TRBD1. This CDR3 has 15 residues. CDR1 is MNHEY and CDR2 is SVGAGI in the germline V gene. V was pared by 5 bases and J by 3 bases, with 5 bases of the junction left unmatched. CDR3 sequence reads: CASSPGTGIGNTIYF. CDR3 bases: TGTGCCAGCAGTCCCGGGACAGGGATTGGAAACACCATATATTTT.

The V and J genes are TRBV7-3 and TRBJ2-3, with 10 bases fitting TRBD1. The CDR3 loop spans 15 amino acids. Trimming at V came to 2 bases and at J to 4 bases, leaving 3 bases not matched to a gene. Per the germline V gene, CDR1 is SGHTA and CDR2 is FQGTGA. The CDR3 region has the DNA TGTGCCAGCAGCTTAGTAGGGACAGGGGCAGATACGCAGTATTTT. Translated: CASSLVGTGADTQYF.

The V and J genes are TRBV12-3 or TRBV12-4 and TRBJ1-5; the match to TRBD1 covers 8 bases. CDR3 length: 16 amino acids. V was pared by 6 bases and J by 4 bases, with 11 bases of the junction left unmatched. The CDR3 sequence is CASSTDRASLNQPQHF. The CDR3 DNA reads TGTGCCAGCAGCACGGACAGGGCTTCCCTAAATCAGCCCCAGCATTTT.

This clonotype was picked up a small number of times. V is TRBV9 and J is TRBJ2-1; weak D call: TRBD2 (7 bases). Trimming pared 4 bases from V and 10 bases from J, leaving 21 bases between. Germline-derived CDR1 and CDR2 are SGDLS and YYNGEE. The CDR3 length is 15 residues. The CDR3 spells CASSLSEGGPREQFF. The CDR3 DNA sequence: TGTGCCAGCAGCCTCTCAGAGGGGGGGCCTAGGGAGCAGTTCTTC. Using reference TRBV9 and TRBJ2-1 for the parts outside the CDR3, the full variable domain is DSGVTQTPKHLITATGQRVTLRCSPRSGDLSVYWYQQSLDQGLQFLIQYYNGEERAKGNILERFSAQQFPDLHSELNLSSLELGDSALYFCASSLSEGGPREQFFGPGTRLTVL.

Notes on this clonotype: In this CDR3 the conserved last residue, phenylalanine or tryptophan, is missing, so a read error is likely. The chain carries TRBV29-1 and TRBJ2-1; possibly TRBD2 for D (7 bases). The CDR3 consists of 14 residues. The germline V and J ends were trimmed by 7 bases and 8 bases, with 21 bases remaining between them. The germline gives CDR1 SQVTM, CDR2 ANQGSEA. The CDR3, as DNA: TGCAGCGGCCGGGGGGCCTGGCCGAGGGATGAGCAGTTCTCC. Amino acids: CSGRGAWPRDEQFS.

This clonotype was counted between two and nine times. This chain joins TRBV6-2 or TRBV6-3 and TRBJ1-2; 10 bases agree with TRBD1. Germline CDR1 MNHEY, CDR2 SVGEGT. The CDR3 loop spans 15 amino acids. The V and J ends lost 5 bases and 5 bases, in that order; junction bases with no gene match: 8. The CDR3 DNA reads TGTGCCAGCAGTCTGACAGGGGGCTATGGATATGGCTACACCTTC. Its translation is CASSLTGGYGYGYTF.